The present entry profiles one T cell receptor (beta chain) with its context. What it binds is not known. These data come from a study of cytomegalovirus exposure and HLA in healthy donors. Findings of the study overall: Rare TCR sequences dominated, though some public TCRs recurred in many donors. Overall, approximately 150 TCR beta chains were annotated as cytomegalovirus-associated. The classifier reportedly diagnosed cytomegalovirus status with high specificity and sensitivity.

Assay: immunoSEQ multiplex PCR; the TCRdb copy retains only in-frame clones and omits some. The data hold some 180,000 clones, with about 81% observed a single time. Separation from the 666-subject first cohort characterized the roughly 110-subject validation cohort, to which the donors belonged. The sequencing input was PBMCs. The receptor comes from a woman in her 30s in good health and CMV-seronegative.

CDR3 DNA sequence: TGTGCCAGCAGTGAAGTTCCCCTTAGCACCGGGGAGCTGTTTTTT. This encodes CASSEVPLSTGELFF. The gene calls are TRBV2 and TRBJ2-2; D gene uncertain. Trimming pared 1 base from V and 4 bases from J, leaving 10 bases between. Germline assignment: CDR1 SNHLY and CDR2 FYNNEI. The CDR3 is 15 residues long.